This T cell receptor (beta chain) was sequenced in a study of blood T cells in healthy people across ages. The authors ran a second PCR of about 7 to 11 cycles using a sample-barcoded 5' primer and a J-beta primer mix. TCRdb used MiXCR to reprocess the 5' RACE reads, holding one entry per CDR3 protein. The table lists approximately 800,000 distinct CDR3 sequences, roughly 46% of them singletons. V was clipped by 6 bases and J by 0 bases, with 7 bases between them. This CDR3 is built from 13 residues. V usage is TRBV12-3 or TRBV12-4 and J usage is TRBJ2-3; no reliable D call. This clonotype was sampled from a man older than 75 in good health. The sequenced sample was blood. CDR3 sequence: CASRGASTDTQYF. Here the CDR3 DNA reads TGTGCCAGCAGAGGAGCTAGCACAGATACGCAGTATTTT.